Listed below are T cell receptor beta chains from one sample, sequenced in a study of shared clonotypes between healthy human individuals. Clones were sequenced by immunoSEQ multiplex PCR, and TCRdb holds only the in-frame ones, with some missing. The table lists millions of clones, approximately 94% of them singletons. The sample comprised naive CD8+ T cells sorted from blood. The receptor set was obtained from a man younger than 35 in good health. Both conserved end residues are part of each CDR3. D genes are given only for firm matches. Clone size is not always given. Where it is, it says once, few, many or a class for expanded clones.

cdr3_length j_call clone_size d_call v_call cdr3_nt cdr3_aa
13 TRBJ2-7 . . TRBV13 TGTGCCAGCAGCGCCGAGGGGAGCTACGAGCAGTACTTC CASSAEGSYEQYF
12 TRBJ2-1 . . TRBV7-6 TGTGCCAGCAGCTTAGTGGTCAATGAGCAGTTCTTC CASSLVVNEQFF
13 TRBJ2-1 . . TRBV19 TGTGCCAGTAGTTCTAGCACCTACAATGAGCAGTTCTTC CASSSSTYNEQFF
15 TRBJ2-7 . . TRBV9 TGTGCCAGCAGCGAAAGCCAGGGGAGCACCTACGAGCAGTACTTC CASSESQGSTYEQYF
13 TRBJ2-7 . TRBD2 TRBV4-3 TGCGCCAGCAGCCAAGGGACTAGCGGGGAGCAGTACTTC CASSQGTSGEQYF
14 TRBJ2-7 . . TRBV5-1 TGCGCCAGCAGCTTGCAGGGGTCCCCCTACGAGCAGTACTTC CASSLQGSPYEQYF
13 TRBJ1-2 . TRBD1 TRBV5-6 TGTGCCAGCAGCTTTGACAGGGACTATGGCTACACCTTC CASSFDRDYGYTF
14 TRBJ2-3 once . TRBV19 TGTGCCAGTAGTATTGGGGCTGGGTTGGATACGCAGTATTTT CASSIGAGLDTQYF
15 TRBJ1-5 . TRBD1 TRBV6-1 TGTGCCAGCAGTGAACAGGGGGCAGGCAATCAGCCCCAGCATTTT CASSEQGAGNQPQHF
10 TRBJ2-7 . . TRBV27 TGTGCCAGCAAGAACTACGAGCAGTACTTC CASKNYEQYF
13 TRBJ2-3 . TRBD2 TRBV5-4 TGTGCCAGCAGCTTTGCGGGAGTGGATACGCAGTATTTT CASSFAGVDTQYF
14 TRBJ2-2 . . TRBV4-1 TGCGCCAGCAGCCAAGTGGAGGACACCGGGGAGCTGTTTTTT CASSQVEDTGELFF
13 TRBJ2-7 . . TRBV30 TGTGCCTGGAATCCGGACCTTTCCTACGAGCAGTACTTC CAWNPDLSYEQYF
14 TRBJ2-5 . . TRBV6-1 TGTGCCAGCAGTGGCCAATTGTACCAAGAGACCCAGTACTTC CASSGQLYQETQYF